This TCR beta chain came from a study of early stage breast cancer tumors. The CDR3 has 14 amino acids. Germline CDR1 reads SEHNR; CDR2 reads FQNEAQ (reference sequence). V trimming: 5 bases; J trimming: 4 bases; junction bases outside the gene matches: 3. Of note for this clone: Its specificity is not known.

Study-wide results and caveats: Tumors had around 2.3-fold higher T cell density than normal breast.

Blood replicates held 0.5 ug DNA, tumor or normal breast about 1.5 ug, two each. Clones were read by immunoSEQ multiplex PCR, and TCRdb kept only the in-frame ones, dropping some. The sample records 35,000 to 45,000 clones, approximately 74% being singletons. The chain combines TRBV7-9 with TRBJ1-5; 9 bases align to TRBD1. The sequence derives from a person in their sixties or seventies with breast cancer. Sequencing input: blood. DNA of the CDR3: TGTGCCAGCAGCAGGACAGGGGTTAATCAGCCCCAGCATTTT. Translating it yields CASSRTGVNQPQHF.